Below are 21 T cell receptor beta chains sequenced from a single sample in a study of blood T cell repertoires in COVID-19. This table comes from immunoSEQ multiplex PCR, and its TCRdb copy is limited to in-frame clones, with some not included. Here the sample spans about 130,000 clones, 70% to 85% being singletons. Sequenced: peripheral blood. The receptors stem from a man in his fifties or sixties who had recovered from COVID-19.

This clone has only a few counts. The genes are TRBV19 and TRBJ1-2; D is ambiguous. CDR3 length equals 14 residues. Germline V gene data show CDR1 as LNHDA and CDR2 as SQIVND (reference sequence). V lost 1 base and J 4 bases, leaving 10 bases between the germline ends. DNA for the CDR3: TGTGCCAGTAGTATAGTCATACAATCCTATGGCTACACCTTC. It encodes CASSIVIQSYGYTF.

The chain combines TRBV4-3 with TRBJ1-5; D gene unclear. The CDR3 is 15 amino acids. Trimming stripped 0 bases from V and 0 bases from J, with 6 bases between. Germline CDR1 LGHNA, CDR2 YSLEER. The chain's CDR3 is CASSQERYSNQPQHF. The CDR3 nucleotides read TGCGCCAGCAGCCAAGAGAGGTATAGCAATCAGCCCCAGCATTTT.

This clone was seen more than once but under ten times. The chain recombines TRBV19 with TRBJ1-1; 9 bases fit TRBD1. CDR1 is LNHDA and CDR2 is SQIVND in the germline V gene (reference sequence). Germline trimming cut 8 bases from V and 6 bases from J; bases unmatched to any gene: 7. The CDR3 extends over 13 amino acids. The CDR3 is CASGQGNFPEAFF. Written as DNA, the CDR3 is TGTGCCAGTGGACAGGGGAATTTCCCTGAAGCTTTCTTT.

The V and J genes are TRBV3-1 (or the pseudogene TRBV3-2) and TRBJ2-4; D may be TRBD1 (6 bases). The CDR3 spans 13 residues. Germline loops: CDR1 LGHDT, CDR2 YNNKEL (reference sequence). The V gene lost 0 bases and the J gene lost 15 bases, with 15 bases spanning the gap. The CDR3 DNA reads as TGTGCCAGCAGCCAAGAGCTCGGGACACAGGCGTACTTC. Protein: CASSQELGTQAYF.

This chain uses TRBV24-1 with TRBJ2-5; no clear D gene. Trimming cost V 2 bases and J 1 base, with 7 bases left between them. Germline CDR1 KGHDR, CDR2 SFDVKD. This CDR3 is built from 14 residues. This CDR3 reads CATSDYGSQETQYF. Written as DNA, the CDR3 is TGTGCCACCAGTGATTATGGCAGCCAAGAGACCCAGTACTTC.

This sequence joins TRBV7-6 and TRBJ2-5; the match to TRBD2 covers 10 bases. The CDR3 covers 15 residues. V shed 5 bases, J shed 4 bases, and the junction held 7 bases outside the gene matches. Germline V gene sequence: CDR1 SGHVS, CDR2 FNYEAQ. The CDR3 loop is CASSKLAGLGETQYF. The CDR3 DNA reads TGTGCCAGCAGCAAACTAGCGGGATTAGGAGAGACCCAGTACTTC.

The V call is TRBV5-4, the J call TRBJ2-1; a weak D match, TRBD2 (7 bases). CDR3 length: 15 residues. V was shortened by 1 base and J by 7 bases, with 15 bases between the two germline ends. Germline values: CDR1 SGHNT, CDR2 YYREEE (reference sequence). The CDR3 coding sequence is TGTGCCAGCAGCTTGAGGGGGAGGGCCGGGAATGAGCAGTTCTTC. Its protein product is CASSLRGRAGNEQFF.

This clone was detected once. The CDR3: CASRLQGPNEKLFF. The CDR3 nucleotides read TGTGCCAGTAGGCTTCAGGGCCCGAATGAAAAACTGTTTTTT. This rearrangement joins TRBV19 to TRBJ1-4; tentatively, D is TRBD1 (5 bases). Germline assignment: CDR1 LNHDA and CDR2 SQIVND (reference sequence). Trimming cost V 6 bases and J 5 bases, with 13 bases left between them. The CDR3 has 14 residues. The full variable domain, in which reference TRBV19 and TRBJ1-4 provide the parts outside the CDR3, is DGGITQSPKYLFRKEGQNVTLSCEQNLNHDAMYWYRQDPGQGLRLIYYSQIVNDFQKGDIAEGYSVSREKKESFPLTVTSAQKNPTAFYLCASRLQGPNEKLFFGSGTQLSVL.

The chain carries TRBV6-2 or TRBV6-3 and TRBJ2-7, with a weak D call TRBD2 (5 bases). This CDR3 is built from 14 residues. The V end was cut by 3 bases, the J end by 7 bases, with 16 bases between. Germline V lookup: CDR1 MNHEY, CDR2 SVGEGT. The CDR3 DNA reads TGTGCCAGCAGTTATTCCCCTAGGACTTTGGAGCAGTACTTC. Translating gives CASSYSPRTLEQYF.

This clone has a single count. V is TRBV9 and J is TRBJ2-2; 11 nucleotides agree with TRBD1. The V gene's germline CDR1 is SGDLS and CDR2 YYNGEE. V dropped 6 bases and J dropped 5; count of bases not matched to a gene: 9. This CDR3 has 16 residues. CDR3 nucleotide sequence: TGTGCCAGCACCCCTACAGGGACAGGGGGGACCGGGGAGCTGTTTTTT. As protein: CASTPTGTGGTGELFF.

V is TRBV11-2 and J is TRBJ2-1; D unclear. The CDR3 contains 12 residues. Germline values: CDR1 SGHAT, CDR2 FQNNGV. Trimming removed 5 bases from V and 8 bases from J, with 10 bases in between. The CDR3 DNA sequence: TGTGCCAGCAGCACCTCACGGGATGAGCAGTTCTTC. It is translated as CASSTSRDEQFF.

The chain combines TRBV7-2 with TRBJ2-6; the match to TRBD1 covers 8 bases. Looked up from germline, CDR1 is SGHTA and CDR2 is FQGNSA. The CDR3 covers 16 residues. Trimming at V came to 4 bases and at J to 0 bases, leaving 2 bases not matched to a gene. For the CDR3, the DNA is TGTGCCAGCAGCTCCCAGGGGGCCTCTGGGGCCAACGTCCTGACTTTC. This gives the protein CASSSQGASGANVLTF.

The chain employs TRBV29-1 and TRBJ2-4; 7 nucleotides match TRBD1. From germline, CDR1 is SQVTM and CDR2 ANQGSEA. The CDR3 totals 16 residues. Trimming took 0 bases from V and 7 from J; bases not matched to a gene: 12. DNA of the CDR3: TGCAGCGTTGAAGATTGGGGCAGGGGGAACGAGAACATTCAGTACTTC. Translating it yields CSVEDWGRGNENIQYF.

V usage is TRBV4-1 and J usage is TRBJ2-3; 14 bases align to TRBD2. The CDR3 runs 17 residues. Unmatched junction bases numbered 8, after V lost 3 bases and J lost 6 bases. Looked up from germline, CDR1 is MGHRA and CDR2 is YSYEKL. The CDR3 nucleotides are TGCGCCAGCAGCCATCGGGTGACTAGCGGGGGGGCGGATACGCAGTATTTT. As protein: CASSHRVTSGGADTQYF.

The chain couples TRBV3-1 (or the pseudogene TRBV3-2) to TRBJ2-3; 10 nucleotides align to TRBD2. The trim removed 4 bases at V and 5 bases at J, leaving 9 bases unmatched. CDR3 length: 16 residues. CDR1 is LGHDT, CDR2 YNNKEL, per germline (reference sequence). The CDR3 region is CASSLTPSGSQDTQYF. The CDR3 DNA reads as TGTGCCAGCAGCCTGACTCCTAGCGGGAGCCAAGATACGCAGTATTTT.

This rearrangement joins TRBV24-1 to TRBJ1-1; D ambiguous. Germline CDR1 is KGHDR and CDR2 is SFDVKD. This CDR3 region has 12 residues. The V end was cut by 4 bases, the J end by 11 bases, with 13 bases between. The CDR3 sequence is CATSDLAGRAFF. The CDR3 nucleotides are TGTGCCACCAGTGACCTGGCCGGGAGGGCTTTCTTT.

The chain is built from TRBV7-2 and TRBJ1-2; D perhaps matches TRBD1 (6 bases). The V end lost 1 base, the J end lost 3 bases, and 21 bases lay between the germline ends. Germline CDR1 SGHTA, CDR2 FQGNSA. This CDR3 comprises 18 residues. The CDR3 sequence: CASSLDSDSTRGYYGYTF. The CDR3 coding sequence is TGTGCCAGCAGCTTAGACTCCGATTCGACCAGGGGCTACTATGGCTACACCTTC.

CDR3 coding DNA: TGTGCCAGCAGCCTAGTAGCGGGGGTTTACAATGAGCAGTTCTTC. Amino acid sequence: CASSLVAGVYNEQFF. The chain carries TRBV7-8 and TRBJ2-1; the match to TRBD2 covers 9 bases. CDR1 is SGHVS and CDR2 is FQNEAQ in the germline V gene. The CDR3 is 15 residues long. After removal of 5 bases from V and 4 bases from J, the junction contained 6 bases not matched to a gene.

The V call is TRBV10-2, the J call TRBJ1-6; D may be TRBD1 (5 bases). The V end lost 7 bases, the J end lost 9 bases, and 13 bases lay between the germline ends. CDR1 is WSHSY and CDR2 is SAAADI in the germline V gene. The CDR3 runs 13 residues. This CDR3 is CASMGRDGSPLHF. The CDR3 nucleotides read TGCGCCAGCATGGGCAGGGATGGTTCACCCCTCCACTTT.

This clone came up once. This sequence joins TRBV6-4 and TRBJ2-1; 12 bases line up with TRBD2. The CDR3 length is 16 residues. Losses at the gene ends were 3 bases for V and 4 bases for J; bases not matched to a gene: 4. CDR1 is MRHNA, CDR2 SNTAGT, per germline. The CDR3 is CASSEGLAGGYNEQFF. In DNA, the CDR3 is TGTGCCAGCAGTGAAGGGCTAGCGGGGGGGTACAATGAGCAGTTCTTC.

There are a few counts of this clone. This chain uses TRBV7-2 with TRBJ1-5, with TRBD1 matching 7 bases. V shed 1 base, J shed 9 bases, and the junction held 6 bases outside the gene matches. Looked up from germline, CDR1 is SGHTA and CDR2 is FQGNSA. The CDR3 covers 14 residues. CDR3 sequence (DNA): TGTGCCAGCAGCTTAGAAGGGGGCCAGGGGCCCCAGCATTTT. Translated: CASSLEGGQGPQHF.